The rows below give T cell receptor beta chains drawn from one sample of a study of blood T cell repertoires in COVID-19. TCRdb's table, derived via immunoSEQ multiplex PCR, lists solely in-frame clones and lacks some. The sample has some 80,000 clones; 87% are singletons. The sample consisted of peripheral blood. These receptors all come from a woman of 80 years or more with active or convalescent COVID-19. Both conserved end residues are part of each CDR3.

V	J	CDR3
TRBV7-2	TRBJ1-1	CASSLEGVNTEAFF
TRBV9	TRBJ2-2	CASSVGGSGRGTGELFF
TRBV7-9	TRBJ1-1	CASSLTEWTEAFF
TRBV30	TRBJ1-2	CAWSVGRRYGYTF
TRBV3-1/TRBV3-2	TRBJ2-7	CASSQVRGGPQYF
TRBV7-2	TRBJ2-5	CASSLAGGILQETQYF
TRBV7-2	TRBJ2-1	CASSAGLAGGALYNEQFF
TRBV9	TRBJ2-3	CASSLNTDTQYF
TRBV28	TRBJ1-2	CASIDRGRGYTF
TRBV6-6	TRBJ2-7	CASSYPTGTGPYEQYF
TRBV29-1	TRBJ2-7	CSVGGTSGGHEQYF
TRBV27	TRBJ2-1	CASSKWTSGGENNEQFF
TRBV27	TRBJ1-2	CASRGQGGGYTF
TRBV6-2/TRBV6-3	TRBJ2-7	CASSYEERGAYTHYEQYF
TRBV9	TRBJ1-1	CASSSGTGEHYGTEAFF
TRBV6-1	TRBJ1-5	CASSEALYNQPQHF
TRBV7-8	TRBJ1-3	CASSLDSSRSGNTIYF
TRBV7-3	TRBJ2-5	CASSLSGGIETQYF
TRBV5-5	TRBJ2-2	CASSPEGGDGTGELFF